The T cell receptor beta chain under discussion was sequenced for a study of blood T cell repertoires in COVID-19. Study details: The origin of the acute and convalescent COVID-19 samples was the United States, Italy and Spain.

Germline assignment: CDR1 KGHSH and CDR2 LQKENI. V lost 3 bases to trimming and J lost 10 bases; unmatched junction nucleotides: 6. The CDR3 length is 14 residues. As concerns this clone: Other nucleotide sequences in the sample specify the same CDR3.

Measured with immunoSEQ multiplex PCR; TCRdb has only the in-frame clones, and not every one. The data contain roughly 150,000 clones, around 89% of them singletons. This TCR came from a man aged 55 to 70 with acute or convalescent COVID-19. Sequencing was carried out using peripheral blood. This chain uses TRBV18 with TRBJ1-6, with 7 bases aligning to TRBD1. The CDR3 loop is CASSPTGERSPLHF. The CDR3, as DNA: TGTGCCAGCTCACCCACAGGGGAGCGATCACCCCTCCACTTT.